The present T cell receptor beta chain was sequenced within a study of blood T cell repertoires in COVID-19. Profiled with immunoSEQ multiplex PCR; TCRdb holds only in-frame clones, not every one. Seen here are about 210,000 clones, 88% observed once, and the top ten hold about 1.7%. With 4 bases clipped from V and 1 base from J, the junction kept 6 bases outside the gene matches. The CDR3 runs to 16 residues. Germline CDR1 is SGHRS and CDR2 is YFSETQ. This clonotype was sampled from a man aged 18-30 years with active or convalescent COVID-19. Sequencing input: peripheral blood. The chain uses TRBV5-1 and TRBJ2-5; 11 nucleotides align to TRBD2. In DNA, the CDR3 is TGCGCCAGCAGCGAGACCGGGACTAGCGGCCAAGAGACCCAGTACTTC. It codes for CASSETGTSGQETQYF.